This entry lists 30 T cell receptor beta chains sequenced from one sample in a study of T cell responses to AZD1222 COVID-19 vaccine. Some clones are missing from TCRdb's copy, which holds only in-frame ones; the method was immunoSEQ multiplex PCR. The sample lists over 80,000 clones; more than 80% were seen once. This specimen consisted of peripheral blood, obtained on day 0 of AZD1222 vaccination. These receptors all come from an adult in good health.

The chain combines TRBV24-1 with TRBJ2-3, with D perhaps TRBD2 (6 bases). CDR3 size: 15 residues. Germline loops: CDR1 KGHDR, CDR2 SFDVKD. V was shortened by 0 bases and J by 2 bases, with 8 bases between the two germline ends. The CDR3 region is CATSDLGGNTDTQYF. CDR3 in DNA: TGTGCCACCAGTGATTTGGGAGGGAACACAGATACGCAGTATTTT.

The V and J genes are TRBV9 and TRBJ2-1; D may be TRBD2 (6 bases). Looked up from germline, CDR1 is SGDLS and CDR2 is YYNGEE. CDR3 size: 14 residues. V lost 4 bases and J lost 3, with 11 bases in between. The CDR3 DNA follows: TGTGCCAGCAGCTTGACGGGACTCTACAATGAGCAGTTCTTC. It is translated as CASSLTGLYNEQFF.

This sequence joins TRBV7-2 and TRBJ1-2; tentatively, D is TRBD1 (5 bases). The ends were cut back, 5 bases at V and 3 bases at J, with 16 bases in the middle. Germline V gene sequence: CDR1 SGHTA, CDR2 FQGNSA. This CDR3 region has 15 residues. The CDR3 nucleotides are TGTGCCAGCAGCCCTTCCACGGGGGGGGACTATGGCTACACCTTC. Amino acid sequence: CASSPSTGGDYGYTF.

This chain connects TRBV5-1 to TRBJ1-2; D is perhaps TRBD1 (5 bases). CDR3 length equals 14 residues. Germline V gives CDR1 SGHRS, CDR2 YFSETQ. The germline V and J ends were trimmed by 0 bases and 4 bases, with 10 bases remaining between them. The CDR3 region has the DNA TGCGCCAGCAGCTTGGTAGCAGGGTCCTATGGCTACACCTTC. Translation: CASSLVAGSYGYTF.

This rearrangement joins TRBV28 to TRBJ2-1; TRBD1 matches at 8 bases. Losses at the gene ends were 4 bases for V and 5 bases for J; bases not matched to a gene: 13. The CDR3 has 17 residues. CDR1 MDHEN and CDR2 SYDVKM come from the germline V gene. CDR3 amino acids: CASSSQSDRGRDNEQFF. CDR3 sequence (DNA): TGTGCCAGCAGTTCCCAGAGTGACAGGGGCAGGGACAATGAGCAGTTCTTC. The variable domain in full, with the rest retrieved from reference TRBV28 and TRBJ2-1, is DVKVTQSSRYLVKRTGEKVFLECVQDMDHENMFWYRQDPGLGLRLIYFSYDVKMKEKGDIPEGYSVSREKKERFSLILESASTNQTSMYLCASSSQSDRGRDNEQFFGPGTRLTVL.

The chain recombines TRBV4-3 with TRBJ2-7; possible D gene TRBD1, 6 bases. The germline CDR1 and CDR2 sequences are LGHNA and YSLEER. CDR3 length: 13 amino acids. V was clipped by 4 bases and J by 2 bases, with 9 bases between them. The CDR3 loop is CASSPYRAYEQYF. Here the CDR3 DNA reads TGCGCCAGCAGCCCCTACAGGGCCTACGAGCAGTACTTC.

The chain carries TRBV24-1 and TRBJ2-1, with D perhaps TRBD2 (6 bases). The CDR3 totals 15 residues. Germline lookup yields CDR1 KGHDR and CDR2 SFDVKD. The ends were cut back, 5 bases at V and 4 bases at J, with 14 bases in the middle. CDR3 nucleotide sequence: TGTGCCACCAGTGGTAGGGACTTAGATTACAATGAGCAGTTCTTC. Encoded protein: CATSGRDLDYNEQFF.

This rearrangement joins TRBV19 to TRBJ2-3; weak D call: TRBD1 (5 bases). The CDR3 has 15 residues. Trimming took off 3 bases at V and 2 bases at J, with 12 bases between the two ends. The germline gives CDR1 LNHDA, CDR2 SQIVND (reference sequence). For the CDR3, the DNA is TGTGCCAGTAGTATGACAGAAGGTGTCACAGATACGCAGTATTTT. It is translated as CASSMTEGVTDTQYF.

This clone was counted a single time. This chain joins TRBV12-2 and TRBJ2-7; TRBD1, the table's D call, lacks a check against the DNA. TRBV12-2 is an annotated pseudogene. The CDR3 runs to 16 residues. CDR3: CASRFPLTGRSDEQYF. CDR3 DNA sequence: TGTGCAAGTCGCTTCCCCCTGACAGGGAGAAGCGACGAGCAGTACTTC.

The rearrangement uses TRBV9 and TRBJ2-1, with TRBD1 matching over 7 bases. Germline V gives CDR1 SGDLS, CDR2 YYNGEE. Losses at the gene ends were 0 bases for V and 2 bases for J; bases not matched to a gene: 8. The CDR3 has 17 residues. The CDR3 loop reads CASSVGVGQAPYNEQFF. The CDR3 DNA follows: TGTGCCAGCAGCGTAGGGGTAGGACAGGCACCCTACAATGAGCAGTTCTTC. Full variable domain (outside the CDR3, taken from reference TRBV9 and TRBJ2-1): DSGVTQTPKHLITATGQRVTLRCSPRSGDLSVYWYQQSLDQGLQFLIQYYNGEERAKGNILERFSAQQFPDLHSELNLSSLELGDSALYFCASSVGVGQAPYNEQFFGPGTRLTVL.

The chain joins TRBV3-1 (or the pseudogene TRBV3-2) to TRBJ2-2; D ambiguous. This CDR3 comprises 18 residues. In germline, CDR1 is LGHDT, CDR2 YNNKEL (reference sequence). Trimming shortened V by 0 bases and J by 0 bases, and 14 bases separated the two germline ends. In DNA, the CDR3 is TGTGCCAGCAGCCAAGAGTGGTTAGCCAGCTCGAACACCGGGGAGCTGTTTTTT. As protein: CASSQEWLASSNTGELFF.

This chain connects TRBV19 to TRBJ2-1; TRBD2 aligns across 9 bases. V lost 3 bases and J lost 5; bases outside the gene matches: 5. The CDR3 loop spans 15 amino acids. In germline, CDR1 is LNHDA, CDR2 SQIVND (reference sequence). The CDR3 here is CASSIEGGRDNEQFF. Written as DNA, the CDR3 is TGTGCCAGTAGTATCGAGGGCGGGAGGGACAATGAGCAGTTCTTC.

V and J are TRBV5-1 and TRBJ1-6, with TRBD1 as a possible D gene (5 bases). Germline V CDR1 and CDR2: SGHRS, YFSETQ. This CDR3 comprises 15 residues. V lost 4 bases to trimming and J lost 6 bases, with 14 bases between them. The DNA for the CDR3 is TGCGCCAGCAGCCCGGGACCTAAATTTAATTCACCCCTCCACTTT. As protein: CASSPGPKFNSPLHF. The entire variable domain, with the rest obtained from reference TRBV5-1 and TRBJ1-6, is as follows: KAGVTQTPRYLIKTRGQQVTLSCSPISGHRSVSWYQQTPGQGLQFLFEYFSETQRNKGNFPGRFSGRQFSNSRSEMNVSTLELGDSALYLCASSPGPKFNSPLHFGNGTRLTVT.

Worth noting for this clone: Additional DNA sequences in this sample encode the identical CDR3. V and J are TRBV7-2 and TRBJ2-7, with TRBD2 as a possible D gene (6 bases). The ends were cut back, 1 base at V and 0 bases at J, with 10 bases in the middle. CDR1 and CDR2 (germline): SGHTA, FQGNSA. The CDR3 extends over 15 amino acids. The CDR3 sequence: CASSLGGGISYEQYF. The CDR3 DNA reads as TGTGCCAGCAGCTTAGGGGGCGGGATCTCCTACGAGCAGTACTTC.

The chain carries TRBV19 and TRBJ2-7; D not resolved. The germline CDR1 and CDR2 sequences are LNHDA and SQIVND (reference sequence). The CDR3 is 13 residues long. V lost 0 bases, J lost 7 bases, and 10 bases lay in between. CDR3 residues: CASSIDWSREQYF. The CDR3 DNA is TGTGCCAGTAGTATAGATTGGAGCAGGGAGCAGTACTTC.

V is TRBV12-5 and J is TRBJ2-3, with D possibly matching TRBD1 (5 bases). CDR1 is LGHNT and CDR2 is FRNRAP in the germline V gene. CDR3 length: 13 amino acids. Trimming stripped 3 bases from V and 2 bases from J, with 6 bases between. The CDR3 loop reads CASGLGHTDTQYF. The CDR3 DNA reads as TGTGCTAGTGGTTTAGGACACACAGATACGCAGTATTTT.

The chain joins TRBV9 to TRBJ1-2; 8 nucleotides match TRBD1. Unmatched junction bases numbered 11, after V lost 3 bases and J lost 7 bases. Germline values: CDR1 SGDLS, CDR2 YYNGEE. This CDR3 has 15 residues. CDR3 sequence: CASSAGQGGWGGYTF. The DNA for the CDR3 is TGTGCCAGCAGCGCAGGACAGGGCGGTTGGGGTGGCTACACCTTC.

This rearrangement joins TRBV6-6 to TRBJ1-3; the D gene is possibly TRBD1 (5 bases). The CDR3 length is 16 residues. The V gene lost 8 bases and the J gene lost 0 bases, with 17 bases spanning the gap. Looked up from germline, CDR1 is MNHNY and CDR2 is SVGAGI (reference sequence). CDR3 nucleotides: TGTGCCAGCTTTCCGGGCCGTGGGACCTCTGGAAACACCATATATTTT. Translation: CASFPGRGTSGNTIYF.

The CDR3 loop reads CASRQRNTEAFF. DNA for the CDR3: TGTGCCAGCAGACAACGGAACACTGAAGCTTTCTTT. The chain combines TRBV6-5 with TRBJ1-1; no clear D. Germline V gene lookup returns CDR1 MNHEY and CDR2 SVGAGI. The ends were cut back, 6 bases at V and 1 base at J, with 6 bases in the middle. This CDR3 is built from 12 residues.

This clone was found once. This chain connects TRBV6-5 to TRBJ1-2; D is perhaps TRBD1 (5 bases). Germline V lookup: CDR1 MNHEY, CDR2 SVGAGI. CDR3 length equals 14 residues. V was pared by 6 bases and J by 4 bases, with 15 bases between. The CDR3 spells CASSRSPGSYGYTF. CDR3 DNA sequence: TGTGCCAGCAGCCGTTCCCCAGGGTCCTATGGCTACACCTTC.

The V gene is TRBV28, the J gene TRBJ2-1; 8 bases fit TRBD2. Trimming at V came to 8 bases and at J to 7 bases, leaving 13 bases not matched to a gene. Per germline, CDR1 MDHEN and CDR2 SYDVKM. This CDR3 contains 15 residues. The CDR3 is CASAQRELHRNEQFF. CDR3 sequence (DNA): TGTGCCAGCGCCCAGCGGGAGCTACACCGGAATGAGCAGTTCTTC.

The V gene is TRBV30, the J gene TRBJ2-1, with 7 bases aligning to TRBD2. Germline-derived CDR1 and CDR2 are GTSNPN and SVGIG (reference sequence). The CDR3 runs to 16 residues. The junction had 14 bases not matched to a gene; V was cut back by 3 bases and J by 6 bases. CDR3 coding DNA: TGTGCCTGGAGGGGCGGTGGCGGGAGATTGGGCAATGAGCAGTTCTTC. Residues: CAWRGGGGRLGNEQFF. Complete variable domain (other parts from reference TRBV30 and TRBJ2-1): SQTIHQWPATLVQPVGSPLSLECTVEGTSNPNLYWYRQAAGRGLQLLFYSVGIGQISSEVPQNLSASRPQDRQFILSSKKLLLSDSGFYLCAWRGGGGRLGNEQFFGPGTRLTVL.

This clone was detected only a few times. The J gene is TRBJ2-7, the V gene TRBV2, with D tentatively TRBD1 (6 bases). Germline V gives CDR1 SNHLY, CDR2 FYNNEI. Trimming removed 10 bases from V and 0 bases from J, with 16 bases in between. There are 14 residues in the CDR3. The CDR3 DNA reads TGTGCCATCCTACAAGGGGGAAGCTCCTACGAGCAGTACTTC. It codes for CAILQGGSSYEQYF.

The V and J genes are TRBV19 and TRBJ2-1; 7 nucleotides align to TRBD1. J lost 2 bases, V lost 7 bases, and 11 bases had no gene match. The V gene's germline CDR1 is LNHDA and CDR2 SQIVND (reference sequence). The CDR3 totals 16 residues. CDR3 sequence reads: CASMGARGPPYNEQFF. CDR3 in DNA: TGTGCCAGTATGGGGGCTAGGGGGCCCCCCTACAATGAGCAGTTCTTC.

The chain uses TRBV19 and TRBJ1-1, with 7 bases identical to TRBD1. Trimming cost V 9 bases and J 0 bases; bases outside gene matches: 4. The CDR3 consists of 13 residues. Germline CDR1 LNHDA, CDR2 SQIVND (reference sequence). CDR3 sequence reads: CASRDSMNTEAFF. CDR3 nucleotide sequence: TGTGCCAGCAGGGACAGCATGAACACTGAAGCTTTCTTT.

This chain joins TRBV7-9 and TRBJ2-1, with 7 bases that match TRBD1. With 0 bases clipped from V and 6 bases from J, the junction kept 5 bases outside the gene matches. The CDR3 runs to 15 residues. Germline CDR1 SEHNR, CDR2 FQNEAQ (reference sequence). The CDR3 coding sequence is TGTGCCAGCAGCTTAGCGCTGTCAGGGGGCAATGAGCAGTTCTTC. Translation gives CASSLALSGGNEQFF.

This chain joins TRBV4-1 and TRBJ2-2; D tentatively reads TRBD1 or TRBD2 (5 bases each). Trimming removed 6 bases from V and 5 bases from J, with 16 bases in between. Germline V gene lookup returns CDR1 MGHRA and CDR2 YSYEKL. CDR3 size: 15 residues. This CDR3 is CASRRLVGGTGELFF. For the CDR3, the DNA is TGCGCCAGCAGGAGACTCGTTGGGGGTACCGGGGAGCTGTTTTTT.

A few counts support this clone. The V call is TRBV3-1 (or the pseudogene TRBV3-2), the J call TRBJ1-5, with D unresolved. Trimming left V 3 bases short and J 6 bases short, with 6 bases between. This CDR3 comprises 12 residues. Germline CDR1 LGHDT, CDR2 YNNKEL (reference sequence). CDR3 coding DNA: TGTGCCAGCAGCCAGGGCGGTCAGCCCCAGCATTTT. Residues: CASSQGGQPQHF.

V gene TRBV20-1 combines with J gene TRBJ2-1; D ambiguous. Trimming removed 3 bases at V and 8 bases at J, with 11 bases between. This CDR3 is built from 12 residues. Germline CDR1 reads DFQATT; CDR2 reads SNEGSKA (reference sequence). The CDR3 sequence: CSASYPAHEQFF. In nucleotides, the CDR3 is TGCAGTGCTAGTTATCCGGCCCATGAGCAGTTCTTC.

J is TRBJ2-7 and V is TRBV29-1; 9 bases align to TRBD2. V shed 2 bases, J shed 2 bases, and the junction held 7 bases outside the gene matches. CDR1 is SQVTM and CDR2 is ANQGSEA in the germline V gene. The CDR3 spans 15 residues. The CDR3 sequence is CSVEKMTSGTYEQYF. The CDR3 coding sequence is TGCAGCGTTGAAAAGATGACTAGCGGAACCTACGAGCAGTACTTC.